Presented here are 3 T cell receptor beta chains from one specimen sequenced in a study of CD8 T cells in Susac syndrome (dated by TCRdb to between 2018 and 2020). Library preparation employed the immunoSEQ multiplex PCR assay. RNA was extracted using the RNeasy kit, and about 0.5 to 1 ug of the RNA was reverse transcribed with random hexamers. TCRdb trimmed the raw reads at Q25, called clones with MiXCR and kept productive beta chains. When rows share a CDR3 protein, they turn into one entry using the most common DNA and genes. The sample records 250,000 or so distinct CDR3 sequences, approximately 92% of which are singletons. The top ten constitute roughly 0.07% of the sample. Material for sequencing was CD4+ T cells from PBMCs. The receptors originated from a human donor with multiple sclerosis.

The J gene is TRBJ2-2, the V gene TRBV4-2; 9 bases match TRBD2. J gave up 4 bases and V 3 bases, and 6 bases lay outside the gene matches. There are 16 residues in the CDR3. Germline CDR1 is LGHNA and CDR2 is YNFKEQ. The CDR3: CASSQAGTSLTGELFF. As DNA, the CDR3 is TGTGCCAGCAGCCAGGCCGGGACTAGCCTCACCGGGGAGCTGTTTTTT.

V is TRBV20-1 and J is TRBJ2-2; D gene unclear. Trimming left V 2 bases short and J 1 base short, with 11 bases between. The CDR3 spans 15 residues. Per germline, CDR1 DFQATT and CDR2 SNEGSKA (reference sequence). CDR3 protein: CSARSRAKNTGELFF. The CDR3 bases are TGCAGTGCTAGAAGTCGGGCTAAGAACACCGGGGAGCTGTTTTTT.

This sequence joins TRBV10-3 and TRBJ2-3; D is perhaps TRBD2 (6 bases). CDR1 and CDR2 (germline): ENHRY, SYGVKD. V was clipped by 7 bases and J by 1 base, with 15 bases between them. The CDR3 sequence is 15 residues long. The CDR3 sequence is CAINLGGKGTDTQYF. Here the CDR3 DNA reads TGTGCCATCAACCTGGGAGGAAAAGGCACAGATACGCAGTATTTT.